This T cell receptor (beta chain) was observed in a study of regulatory T cells in long-lasting Graves disease. The germline gives CDR1 LGHDT, CDR2 YNNKEL (reference sequence). Germline trimming cut 3 bases from V and 9 bases from J; bases unmatched to any gene: 13. The CDR3 covers 16 residues. Specified time point: newly diagnosed GD, antithyroid drugs for less than 3 months. RNA isolated from PBMCs was used to make the TCR library. CDR3-region Arm-PCR and iRepertoire HTBI primers produced the TCR beta libraries. TCRdb re-called the multiplex PCR reads through MiXCR, storing one row per CDR3 protein. The top ten clones hold 10% to 15% of a sample with about 220,000 distinct CDR3 sequences, around 19% of them seen once. This same sample was also part of a study on T cells in Graves' hyperthyroidism and ophthalmopathy.

The J gene is TRBJ2-1, the V gene TRBV3-1; 8 bases align to TRBD2. This TCR was recovered from a woman between 25 and 40 years old with Graves disease. The specimen comprised peripheral blood mononuclear cells (PBMCs), sampled at new diagnosis, from a patient treated with antithyroid drugs. The CDR3 nucleotides read TGTGCCAGCAGCCACCGAAGTGCGGGAGGTTTGGGTGAGCAGTTCTTC. This gives the protein CASSHRSAGGLGEQFF.